One and the same sample provided the 24 T cell receptor beta chains below, sequenced in a study of cytomegalovirus exposure and HLA in healthy donors. This PCR relied on a set of 60 Vbeta primers and 13 Jbeta primers. Sequencing was performed with immunoSEQ multiplex PCR; in TCRdb, only in-frame clones are kept and a portion is missing. This sample has approximately 110,000 clones, with 15% found just once. The sample comprised PBMCs. Receptors were obtained from a woman aged 18-29 years in good health and CMV-seronegative.

This clone was counted a single time. The same CDR3 arises from other DNA sequences in this sample as well. The chain has TRBV2 and TRBJ2-3; 8 positions agree with TRBD1. CDR1 is SNHLY, CDR2 FYNNEI, per germline. The V segment lost 5 bases and the J segment 0 bases; nucleotides outside the gene matches: 4. The CDR3 has 15 residues. CDR3: CASSRTGPSTDTQYF. The CDR3, as DNA: TGTGCCAGCAGTAGGACAGGGCCAAGCACAGATACGCAGTATTTT.

The chain joins TRBV6-1 to TRBJ2-7, with D maybe TRBD1 (6 bases). Deletions cut 2 bases from V and 2 bases from J, with 13 bases between. The CDR3 is made up of 15 amino acids. CDR1 is MNHNS and CDR2 is SASEGT in the germline V gene. CDR3 amino acids: CASSEPRAGAYEQYF. The CDR3 nucleotides read TGTGCCAGCAGTGAACCCCGCGCAGGGGCCTACGAGCAGTACTTC.

This clone has just a few counts. The rearrangement uses TRBV28 and TRBJ2-3; 13 nucleotides agree with TRBD2. The germline gives CDR1 MDHEN, CDR2 SYDVKM. The CDR3 is made up of 19 amino acids. Unmatched junction bases numbered 12, after V lost 6 bases and J lost 0 bases. The CDR3 spells CASSSGLAGESASTDTQYF. The CDR3 DNA sequence: TGTGCCAGCAGCTCCGGACTAGCGGGAGAGTCAGCTAGCACAGATACGCAGTATTTT.

The chain couples TRBV28 to TRBJ1-1; 8 bases are a match to TRBD1. Looked up from germline, CDR1 is MDHEN and CDR2 is SYDVKM. Trimming cost V 6 bases and J 7 bases; bases outside gene matches: 13. This CDR3 is 15 amino acids long. CDR3 bases: TGTGCCAGCAGCCCCCCGGGCAGGGGGCAAGGTGAAGCTTTCTTT. The encoded protein is CASSPPGRGQGEAFF.

The CDR3, as DNA: TGCGCCAGCAGCTCGGGACTAGCGGGGGGAAGCACAGATACGCAGTATTTT. It encodes CASSSGLAGGSTDTQYF. This rearrangement joins TRBV5-1 to TRBJ2-3; 15 bases are a match to TRBD2. This CDR3 contains 17 residues. Losses at the gene ends were 3 bases for V and 0 bases for J; bases not matched to a gene: 2. Germline V gives CDR1 SGHRS, CDR2 YFSETQ.

The J gene is TRBJ2-6, the V gene TRBV6-5; D might be TRBD1 (6 bases). This CDR3 is 15 amino acids long. Germline V gene data show CDR1 as MNHEY and CDR2 as SVGAGI. V lost 6 bases and J 1 base, leaving 10 bases between the germline ends. CDR3 bases: TGTGCCAGCAGACCTACAGGGTCTGGGGCCAACGTCCTGACTTTC. This encodes CASRPTGSGANVLTF.

This chain links TRBV2 with TRBJ1-1, with 11 bases aligning to TRBD1. The V gene's germline CDR1 is SNHLY and CDR2 FYNNEI. Trimming at V came to 6 bases and at J to 5 bases, leaving 8 bases not matched to a gene. CDR3 length: 15 amino acids. The CDR3 sequence is CASRTGTGGGTEAFF. The DNA for the CDR3 is TGTGCCAGCAGGACCGGGACAGGGGGAGGGACTGAAGCTTTCTTT.

The chain combines TRBV9 with TRBJ1-2; the match to TRBD1 covers 9 bases. The CDR3 consists of 20 residues. The germline CDR1 and CDR2 sequences are SGDLS and YYNGEE. The junction had 22 bases not matched to a gene; V was cut back by 0 bases and J by 7 bases. The CDR3 DNA sequence: TGTGCCAGCAGCGTAGCAGTCCAACCCTGGGGGGGGGACAGGGTTGGTGGCTACACCTTC. As protein: CASSVAVQPWGGDRVGGYTF.

This rearrangement joins TRBV6-1 to TRBJ1-2; TRBD1 is a possible D gene (5 bases). Germline V gene sequence: CDR1 MNHNS, CDR2 SASEGT. The length of the CDR3 is 14 residues. V was clipped by 6 bases and J by 4 bases, with 15 bases between them. The CDR3 nucleotides are TGTGCCAGCAGGGAGGGGAGCCGGGCCTATGGCTACACCTTC. It specifies CASREGSRAYGYTF.

In its sample, this clone was seen a few times. The V and J genes are TRBV6-5 and TRBJ1-2; D is unclear. Trimming stripped 2 bases from V and 1 base from J, with 8 bases between. The germline V gene encodes CDR1 MNHEY and CDR2 SVGAGI. CDR3 length: 14 amino acids. Here the CDR3 reads CASSYGLGNYGYTF. CDR3 nucleotide sequence: TGTGCCAGCAGTTACGGACTGGGTAACTATGGCTACACCTTC.

The chain recombines TRBV7-6 with TRBJ2-5; a weak D match, TRBD2 (6 bases). The germline V gene has CDR1 SGHVS and CDR2 FNYEAQ. V was pared by 1 base and J by 7 bases, with 16 bases between. This CDR3 has 15 amino acids. The CDR3 is CASSLDGDSGRTQYF. The CDR3 DNA is TGTGCCAGCAGCTTAGATGGGGACTCGGGCAGGACCCAGTACTTC. Variable domain in full (rest from reference TRBV7-6 and TRBJ2-5): GAGVSQSPRYKVTKRGQDVALRCDPISGHVSLYWYRQALGQGPEFLTYFNYEAQQDKSGLPNDRFSAERPEGSISTLTIQRTEQRDSAMYRCASSLDGDSGRTQYFGPGTRLLVL.

The rearrangement joins TRBV7-9 to TRBJ1-2; D may be TRBD1 (6 bases). With 5 bases removed from V and 1 base from J, the gap between germline ends came to 14 bases. This CDR3 region has 15 residues. Germline V gene sequence: CDR1 SEHNR, CDR2 FQNEAQ (reference sequence). The CDR3 here is CASSARTEDNYGYTF. CDR3 DNA: TGTGCCAGCAGCGCCCGGACAGAAGATAACTATGGCTACACCTTC.

CDR3 DNA: TGTGCCAGCAGTGAATCCCCCCGTAATGAGCAGTTCTTC. This encodes CASSESPRNEQFF. The genes are TRBV25-1 and TRBJ2-1; D is undetermined. The CDR3 totals 13 residues. V lost 1 base and J 7 bases, leaving 8 bases between the germline ends. Per germline, CDR1 MGHDK and CDR2 SYGVNS.

The table lists this clone with a few counts. The chain couples TRBV5-4 to TRBJ2-1; a possible D gene is TRBD2 (7 bases). This CDR3 region has 14 residues. Trimming took off 4 bases at V and 9 bases at J, with 17 bases between the two ends. Germline V gene lookup returns CDR1 SGHNT and CDR2 YYREEE (reference sequence). The CDR3 protein is CASSRGRLAVEQFF. In nucleotides, the CDR3 is TGTGCCAGCAGCCGGGGGCGACTAGCAGTTGAGCAGTTCTTC.

This clone has just a few counts. This chain connects TRBV2 to TRBJ2-7; weak D call: TRBD2 (6 bases). The CDR3 has 12 amino acids. Per germline, CDR1 SNHLY and CDR2 FYNNEI. The CDR3, as DNA: TGTGCTGCCGGGGGAAGCTCCTACGAGCAGTACTTC. Amino acids: CAAGGSSYEQYF.

Here the CDR3 DNA reads TGCGCCAGCAGCATAGCGGGTTCTAGCACAGATACGCAGTATTTT. This sequence encodes CASSIAGSSTDTQYF. This chain links TRBV5-1 with TRBJ2-3; 7 positions agree with TRBD2. Germline trimming cut 4 bases from V and 0 bases from J; bases unmatched to any gene: 5. The CDR3 spans 15 residues. Germline lookup yields CDR1 SGHRS and CDR2 YFSETQ.

A few counts support this clone. V gene TRBV7-9 combines with J gene TRBJ1-4; D is undetermined. Germline V gives CDR1 SEHNR, CDR2 FQNEAQ (reference sequence). Trimming removed 3 bases from V and 5 bases from J, with 4 bases in between. The CDR3 is 12 residues long. CDR3 amino acids: CASSFKNEKLFF. In DNA, the CDR3 is TGTGCCAGCAGCTTCAAAAATGAAAAACTGTTTTTT.

The chain is built from TRBV4-1 and TRBJ2-7; 16 positions agree with TRBD2. J lost 3 bases, V lost 3 bases, and 11 bases had no gene match. Germline V gene sequence: CDR1 MGHRA, CDR2 YSYEKL. The CDR3 consists of 19 residues. The CDR3 loop is CASSHAGLAGGSRYYEQYF. CDR3 in DNA: TGCGCCAGCAGCCATGCGGGACTAGCGGGGGGGAGTCGCTACTACGAGCAGTACTTC.

This clone turned up a few times. V gene TRBV30 combines with J gene TRBJ1-5; tentatively, D is TRBD1 (5 bases). Germline V lookup: CDR1 GTSNPN, CDR2 SVGIG (reference sequence). Trimming stripped 0 bases from V and 0 bases from J, with 12 bases between. CDR3 length: 16 amino acids. The CDR3: CAWSVAPRVSNQPQHF. The CDR3, as DNA: TGTGCCTGGAGTGTAGCGCCCAGGGTTAGCAATCAGCCCCAGCATTTT.

This chain uses TRBV28 with TRBJ1-5; 7 positions match TRBD1. The CDR3 runs 17 residues. After removal of 6 bases from V and 1 base from J, the junction contained 12 bases not matched to a gene. Germline loops: CDR1 MDHEN, CDR2 SYDVKM. The CDR3 loop reads CASSSYSRGKSNQPQHF. CDR3 DNA sequence: TGTGCCAGCAGCTCTTATTCCAGGGGGAAGAGCAATCAGCCCCAGCATTTT.

This clone showed up just a few times. The chain has TRBV6-1 and TRBJ2-6, with D hard to call. CDR3 length: 16 residues. Germline V lookup: CDR1 MNHNS, CDR2 SASEGT. Deletions cut 2 bases from V and 0 bases from J, with 8 bases between. Here the CDR3 DNA reads TGTGCCAGCAGTGAATCCTCGCGCTCTGGGGCCAACGTCCTGACTTTC. Amino acids: CASSESSRSGANVLTF.

This sequence joins TRBV5-1 and TRBJ2-5; possible D gene TRBD1, 7 bases. CDR1 SGHRS and CDR2 YFSETQ come from the germline V gene. The CDR3 loop spans 15 amino acids. The germline V and J ends were trimmed by 4 bases and 1 base, with 14 bases remaining between them. The CDR3 DNA sequence: TGCGCCAGCAGCCCGGCAGGGGGGCTCCAAGAGACCCAGTACTTC. Translation gives CASSPAGGLQETQYF.

This chain joins TRBV10-3 and TRBJ1-1; 9 nucleotides line up with TRBD1. The junction had 13 bases not matched to a gene; V was cut back by 2 bases and J by 0 bases. The CDR3 runs to 19 residues. The germline CDR1 and CDR2 sequences are ENHRY and SYGVKD. The chain's CDR3 is CAISETGQGPPTMNTEAFF. The CDR3, as DNA: TGTGCCATCAGTGAGACGGGACAGGGTCCCCCTACAATGAACACTGAAGCTTTCTTT.

The chain carries TRBV6-1 and TRBJ1-3; D is unresolved. The CDR3 has 15 amino acids. The V gene lost 6 bases and the J gene lost 3 bases, with 15 bases spanning the gap. Germline V gene lookup returns CDR1 MNHNS and CDR2 SASEGT. The CDR3 bases are TGTGCCAGCAGGGTCAGGCCGCCGAATGGAAACACCATATATTTT. This sequence encodes CASRVRPPNGNTIYF.